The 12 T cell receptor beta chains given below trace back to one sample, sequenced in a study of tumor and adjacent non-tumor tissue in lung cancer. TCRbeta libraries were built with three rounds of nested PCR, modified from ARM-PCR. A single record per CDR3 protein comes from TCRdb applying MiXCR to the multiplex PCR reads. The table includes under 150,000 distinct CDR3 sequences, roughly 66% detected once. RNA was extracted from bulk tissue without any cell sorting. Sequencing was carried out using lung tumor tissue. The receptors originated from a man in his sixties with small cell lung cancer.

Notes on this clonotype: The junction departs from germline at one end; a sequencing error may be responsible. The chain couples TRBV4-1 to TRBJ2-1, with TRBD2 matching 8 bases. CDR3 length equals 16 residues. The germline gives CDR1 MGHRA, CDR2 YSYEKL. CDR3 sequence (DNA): TGCACCAGCAGCCAGACCGGGACTAGAGGGAGCTTTGAGCAGTTCTTC. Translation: CTSSQTGTRGSFEQFF.

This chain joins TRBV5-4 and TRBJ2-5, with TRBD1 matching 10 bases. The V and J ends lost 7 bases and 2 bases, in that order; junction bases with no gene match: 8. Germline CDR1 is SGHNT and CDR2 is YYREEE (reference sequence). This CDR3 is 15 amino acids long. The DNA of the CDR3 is TGTGCCAGCTGCTGGGGACAGGGGCAACAAGAGACCCAGTACTTC. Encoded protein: CASCWGQGQQETQYF.

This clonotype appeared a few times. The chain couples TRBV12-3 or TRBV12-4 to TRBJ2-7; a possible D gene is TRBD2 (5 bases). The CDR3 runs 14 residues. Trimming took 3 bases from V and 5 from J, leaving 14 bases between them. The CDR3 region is CASSFGSLRNEQYF. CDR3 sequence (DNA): TGTGCCAGCAGTTTTGGGAGTCTGAGGAACGAGCAGTACTTC.

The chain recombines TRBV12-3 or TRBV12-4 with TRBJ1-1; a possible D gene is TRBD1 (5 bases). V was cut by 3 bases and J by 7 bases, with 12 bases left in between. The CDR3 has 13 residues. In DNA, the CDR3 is TGTGCCAGCAGTTTGGGGGGATATGGTGAAGCTTTCTTT. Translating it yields CASSLGGYGEAFF.

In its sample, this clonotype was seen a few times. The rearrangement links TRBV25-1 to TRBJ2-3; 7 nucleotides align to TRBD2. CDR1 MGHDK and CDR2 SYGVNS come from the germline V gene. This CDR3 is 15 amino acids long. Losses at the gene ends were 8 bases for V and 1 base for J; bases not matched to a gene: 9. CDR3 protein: CASSFPSGGTDTQYF. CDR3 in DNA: TGTGCCAGCTCCTTTCCTAGCGGAGGCACAGATACGCAGTATTTT.

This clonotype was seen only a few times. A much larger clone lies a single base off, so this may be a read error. CDR3 in amino acids: CSAEGRTNTGDLFF. The CDR3 nucleotides are TGCAGCGCTGAGGGCAGAACGAACACCGGGGATCTGTTTTTT. V and J are TRBV29-1 and TRBJ2-2; weak D call: TRBD2 (5 bases). Germline-derived CDR1 and CDR2 are SQVTM and ANQGSEA. The CDR3 length is 14 residues.

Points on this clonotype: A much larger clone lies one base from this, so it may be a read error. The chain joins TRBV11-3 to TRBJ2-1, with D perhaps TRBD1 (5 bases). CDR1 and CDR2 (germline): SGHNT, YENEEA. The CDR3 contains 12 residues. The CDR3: CAGSDSYNEQFF. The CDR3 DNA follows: TGTGCCGGCAGTGACAGCTACAATGAGCAGTTCTTC. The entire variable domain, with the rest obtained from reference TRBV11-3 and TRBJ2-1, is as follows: EAGVVQSPRYKIIEKKQPVAFWCNPISGHNTLYWYLQNLGQGPELLIRYENEEAVDDSQLPKDRFSAERLKGVDSTLKIQPAELGDSAVYLCAGSDSYNEQFFGPGTRLTVL.

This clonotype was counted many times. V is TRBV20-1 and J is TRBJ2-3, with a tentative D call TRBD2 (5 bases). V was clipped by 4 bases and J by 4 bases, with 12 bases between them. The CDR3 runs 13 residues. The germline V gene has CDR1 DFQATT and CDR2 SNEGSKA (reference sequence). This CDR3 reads CSAKIASSDTQYF. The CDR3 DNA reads TGCAGTGCTAAGATCGCTAGCTCAGATACGCAGTATTTT.

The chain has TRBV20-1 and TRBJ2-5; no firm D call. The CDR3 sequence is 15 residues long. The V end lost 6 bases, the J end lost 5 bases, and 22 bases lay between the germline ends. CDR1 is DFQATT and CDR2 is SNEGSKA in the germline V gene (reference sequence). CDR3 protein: CSAPGWTGVGETQYF. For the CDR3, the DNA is TGCAGTGCACCCGGCTGGACGGGCGTAGGTGAGACCCAGTACTTC.

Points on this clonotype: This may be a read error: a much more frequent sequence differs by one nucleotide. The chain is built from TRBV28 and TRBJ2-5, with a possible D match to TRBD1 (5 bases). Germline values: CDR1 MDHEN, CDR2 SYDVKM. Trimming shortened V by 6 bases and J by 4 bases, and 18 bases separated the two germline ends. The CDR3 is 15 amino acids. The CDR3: CASSPVLGDGETQYF. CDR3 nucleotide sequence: TGTGCCAGCAGCCCCGTCCTAGGGGATGGAGAGACCCAGTACTTC. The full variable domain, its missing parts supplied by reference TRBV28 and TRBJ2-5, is DVKVTQSSRYLVKRTGEKVFLECVQDMDHENMFWYRQDPGLGLRLIYFSYDVKMKEKGDIPEGYSVSREKKERFSLILESASTNQTSMYLCASSPVLGDGETQYFGPGTRLLVL.

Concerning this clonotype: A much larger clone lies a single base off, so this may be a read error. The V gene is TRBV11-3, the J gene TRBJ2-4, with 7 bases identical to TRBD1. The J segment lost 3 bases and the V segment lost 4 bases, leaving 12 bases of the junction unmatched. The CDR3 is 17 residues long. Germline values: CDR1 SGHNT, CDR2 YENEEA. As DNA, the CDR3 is TGTGCCAGCAGCTCATCGACGAGGGGGCTAAACAAAAACATTCAGTACTTC. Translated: CASSSSTRGLNKNIQYF.

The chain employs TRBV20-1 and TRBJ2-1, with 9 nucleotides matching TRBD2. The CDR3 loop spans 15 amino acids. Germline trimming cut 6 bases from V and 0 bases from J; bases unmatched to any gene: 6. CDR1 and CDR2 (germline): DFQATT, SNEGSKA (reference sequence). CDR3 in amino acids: CSAQRLADSYNEQFF. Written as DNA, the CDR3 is TGCAGTGCCCAGAGACTAGCGGACTCCTACAATGAGCAGTTCTTC.